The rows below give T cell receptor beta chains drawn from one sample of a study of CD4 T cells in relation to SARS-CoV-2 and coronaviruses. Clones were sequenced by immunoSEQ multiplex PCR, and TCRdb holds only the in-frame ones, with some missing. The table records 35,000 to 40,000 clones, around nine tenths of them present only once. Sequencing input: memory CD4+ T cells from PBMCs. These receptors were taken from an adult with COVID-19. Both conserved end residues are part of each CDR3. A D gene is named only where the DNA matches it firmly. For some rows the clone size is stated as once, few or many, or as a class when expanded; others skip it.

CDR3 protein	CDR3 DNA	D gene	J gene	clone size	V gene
CASSLGGPNANTGELFF	TGTGCCAGCAGCCTGGGGGGACCGAACGCGAACACCGGGGAGCTGTTTTTT	-	TRBJ2-2	-	TRBV5-4
CASSPATGDGYEQYF	TGTGCCAGCTCCCCGGCAACAGGGGACGGCTACGAGCAGTACTTC	TRBD1	TRBJ2-7	-	TRBV18
CASSPDRTATNEKLFF	TGTGCCAGCAGTCCCGACAGAACTGCAACTAATGAAAAACTGTTTTTT	-	TRBJ1-4	-	TRBV6-6
CASSSYATNEKLFF	TGTGCCAGCAGCTCCTATGCAACTAATGAAAAACTGTTTTTT	-	TRBJ1-4	-	TRBV5-4
CASSLIDTQYF	TGTGCCAGCAGCTTAATAGATACGCAGTATTTT	-	TRBJ2-3	-	TRBV5-8
CASSLERGSGNTIYF	TGTGCCAGCAGCTTGGAGAGGGGCTCTGGAAACACCATATATTTT	-	TRBJ1-3	-	TRBV5-6
CASSQRTSGGIETQYF	TGTGCCAGCAGTCAGAGGACTAGCGGGGGAATAGAGACCCAGTACTTC	TRBD2	TRBJ2-5	-	TRBV7-9
CASSPVRGQSTDTQYF	TGTGCCAGCTCACCAGTCAGGGGACAAAGCACAGATACGCAGTATTTT	-	TRBJ2-3	-	TRBV18
CASSRDRYEQYF	TGTGCCAGCAGTAGGGACCGCTACGAGCAGTACTTC	-	TRBJ2-7	-	TRBV2
CASSLEGVGQPQHF	TGCGCCAGCAGCTTGGAGGGGGTTGGTCAGCCCCAGCATTTT	-	TRBJ1-5	few	TRBV5-1
CASSLPSGGNNEQFF	TGTGCCAGCAGCTTACCGAGCGGGGGGAACAATGAGCAGTTCTTC	TRBD2	TRBJ2-1	-	TRBV5-6
CATRLTGGPNQPQHF	TGTGCCACCCGCTTGACAGGGGGCCCCAATCAGCCCCAGCATTTT	TRBD1	TRBJ1-5	-	TRBV19
CSAESRGSMNTEAFF	TGCAGCGCCGAGTCCAGGGGATCGATGAACACTGAAGCTTTCTTT	-	TRBJ1-1	-	TRBV29-1
CASSPSAGGTEAFF	TGCGCCAGCAGCCCCAGTGCCGGAGGCACTGAAGCTTTCTTT	-	TRBJ1-1	-	TRBV5-1
CASSLSSLRFAGGDTEAFF	TGTGCCAGCAGTCTATCCAGTCTTCGTTTCGCGGGGGGAGACACTGAAGCTTTCTTT	-	TRBJ1-1	-	TRBV27
CASSQDAEAYGYTF	TGTGCCAGCAGCCAAGACGCGGAAGCCTATGGCTACACCTTC	-	TRBJ1-2	-	TRBV14
CAISGLPGLAGAHNEQFF	TGTGCCATCAGTGGCTTACCGGGACTAGCGGGGGCCCACAATGAGCAGTTCTTC	TRBD2	TRBJ2-1	few	TRBV10-3
CASSEARRSEQYF	TGTGCCAGCAGCGAGGCGCGGAGAAGCGAGCAGTACTTC	-	TRBJ2-7	-	TRBV9
CASSRRDPQAGYTF	TGTGCCAGCAGCAGGAGGGACCCCCAGGCTGGCTACACCTTC	-	TRBJ1-2	-	TRBV7-2
CAWSNRGITDTQYF	TGTGCCTGGAGTAACAGGGGAATCACAGATACGCAGTATTTT	TRBD1	TRBJ2-3	-	TRBV30
CASSLSINFRTRTDTQYF	TGTGCCAGCAGTTTATCGATAAACTTTCGGACTAGGACAGATACGCAGTATTTT	TRBD2	TRBJ2-3	few	TRBV27
CASSTRDTQYF	TGTGCCAGCAGTACTCGTGATACGCAGTATTTT	-	TRBJ2-3	few	TRBV6-2/TRBV6-3
CASSLATGVNTEAFF	TGTGCCAGCAGTTTGGCGACAGGGGTAAACACTGAAGCTTTCTTT	TRBD1	TRBJ1-1	-	TRBV28
CASSEGKNTEAFF	TGTGCCAGCTCGGAGGGGAAGAACACTGAAGCTTTCTTT	-	TRBJ1-1	-	TRBV18
CASSLRGTSEQFF	TGTGCCAGCAGTCTCCGGGGGACATCTGAGCAGTTCTTC	-	TRBJ2-1	-	TRBV27
CASSLGSSGGVETQYF	TGTGCCAGCAGCTTGGGTTCTAGCGGGGGGGTTGAGACGCAGTATTTT	TRBD2	TRBJ2-3	-	TRBV5-4
CASTNGGPETQYF	TGTGCCAGCACCAATGGGGGTCCAGAGACCCAGTACTTC	-	TRBJ2-5	-	TRBV21-1
CASSRIAGGGETQYF	TGTGCCAGCAGTCGTATAGCGGGGGGCGGAGAGACCCAGTACTTC	TRBD2	TRBJ2-5	-	TRBV28
CSVSPTGVPYEQYF	TGCAGCGTCTCTCCGACAGGGGTGCCCTACGAGCAGTACTTC	TRBD1	TRBJ2-7	-	TRBV29-1
CASTGWGWGRGYTF	TGTGCCAGCACCGGATGGGGGTGGGGTCGTGGCTACACCTTC	-	TRBJ1-2	-	TRBV6-4
CASSQSGGRSDTQYF	TGCGCCAGCAGTCAATCGGGGGGGCGCTCAGATACGCAGTATTTT	-	TRBJ2-3	-	TRBV23-1
CASKGSGGTDTQYF	TGCGCCAGCAAGGGTAGCGGGGGCACAGATACGCAGTATTTT	TRBD2	TRBJ2-3	-	TRBV10-1
CASSPGQSSYNEQFF	TGTGCCAGCAGCCCGGGACAGAGCTCCTACAATGAGCAGTTCTTC	TRBD1	TRBJ2-1	-	TRBV5-6
CASSIEGQGLTPLHF	TGTGCCAGTAGTATTGAAGGACAGGGTTTGACACCCCTCCACTTT	TRBD1	TRBJ1-6	-	TRBV19
CSVAGNYGYTF	TGCAGCGTTGCTGGTAACTATGGCTACACCTTC	-	TRBJ1-2	-	TRBV29-1
CASSAFVGQRNTEAFF	TGTGCCAGCAGCGCGTTTGTAGGACAGAGAAACACTGAAGCTTTCTTT	-	TRBJ1-1	-	TRBV7-2
CASSFYEDTEAFF	TGCGCCAGCAGCTTTTATGAGGACACTGAAGCTTTCTTT	-	TRBJ1-1	-	TRBV5-1
CASSLMMEIVGLGRPQHF	TGTGCCAGCAGTTTAATGATGGAGATCGTCGGTCTAGGGAGACCCCAGCATTTT	-	TRBJ1-5	-	TRBV27
CVSSPQGAERYNSPLHF	TGTGTCAGCAGCCCACAGGGGGCCGAGCGCTATAATTCACCCCTCCACTTT	TRBD1	TRBJ1-6	-	TRBV5-5
CASRTGGWSPLHF	TGTGCCAGCAGGACAGGGGGTTGGTCACCCCTCCACTTT	TRBD1	TRBJ1-6	-	TRBV2
CSASTGTLLGKLFF	TGCAGCGCTTCAACCGGGACCCTACTCGGAAAACTGTTTTTT	-	TRBJ1-4	-	TRBV29-1